The 21 T cell receptor beta chains presented below share a single source sample, sequenced in a study of cytomegalovirus exposure and HLA in healthy donors. The primer mix had 60 Vbeta and 13 Jbeta primers. Libraries were prepared by immunoSEQ multiplex PCR; TCRdb keeps only in-frame clonotypes and omits some of them. Of a few hundred thousand clones listed, approximately 80% are singletons. The specimen sequenced was PBMCs. The receptors stem from a man under 40 in good health and CMV-seronegative.

Concerning this clone itself: One end of the junction does not line up with germline, which may come from a read error. The chain employs TRBV7-9 and TRBJ2-2, with 7 bases fitting TRBD2. The CDR3 sequence is 15 residues long. From germline, CDR1 is SEHNR and CDR2 FQNEAQ (reference sequence). The CDR3 nucleotides read TGTTCCAGCAGCTTAGAGCGACTAGCCAACGGGGAGCTGTTTTTT. It yields the protein CSSSLERLANGELFF.

This clone has more than one count but fewer than ten. The chain employs TRBV5-6 and TRBJ2-2, with D perhaps TRBD1 (5 bases). The germline gives CDR1 SGHDT, CDR2 YYEEEE. Trimming left V 0 bases short and J 5 bases short, with 5 bases between. The CDR3 has 13 amino acids. CDR3: CASSLAGTGELFF. As DNA, the CDR3 is TGTGCCAGCAGCTTGGCAGGGACCGGGGAGCTGTTTTTT.

The chain carries TRBV5-4 and TRBJ2-3, with TRBD2 matching over 8 bases. Germline-derived CDR1 and CDR2 are SGHNT and YYREEE (reference sequence). The CDR3 totals 16 residues. V was pared by 4 bases and J by 3 bases, with 10 bases of the junction left unmatched. The CDR3 nucleotides read TGTGCCAGCAGCCTCGCCGCGGGGGGTGCTACAGATACGCAGTATTTT. Protein product: CASSLAAGGATDTQYF.

The chain is built from TRBV5-1 and TRBJ1-2; 7 positions match TRBD1. V was clipped by 6 bases and J by 4 bases; unmatched bases: 9. The CDR3 has 14 amino acids. Germline assignment: CDR1 SGHRS and CDR2 YFSETQ. The CDR3 nucleotides are TGCGCCAGCATGAAATTGTCAGGGGGCTATGGCTACACCTTC. This codes for CASMKLSGGYGYTF.

This clone occurred a few times. The J gene is TRBJ2-5, the V gene TRBV7-8; 12 bases line up with TRBD1. The J segment lost 5 bases and the V segment lost 2 bases, leaving 12 bases of the junction unmatched. The CDR3 loop spans 18 amino acids. Germline V CDR1 and CDR2: SGHVS, FQNEAQ. The CDR3: CASSLFRRDRGREETQYF. DNA for the CDR3: TGTGCCAGCAGCTTATTCAGGAGGGACAGGGGGCGAGAGGAGACCCAGTACTTC.

The V and J genes are TRBV9 and TRBJ1-6, with D unresolved. Germline loops: CDR1 SGDLS, CDR2 YYNGEE. The germline V and J ends were trimmed by 0 bases and 7 bases, with 8 bases remaining between them. CDR3 length: 14 amino acids. CDR3 residues: CASSVVGLNSPLHF. The CDR3 nucleotides read TGTGCCAGCAGCGTAGTGGGCCTAAATTCACCCCTCCACTTT. Supplemented by reference TRBV9 and TRBJ1-6, the full variable domain reads DSGVTQTPKHLITATGQRVTLRCSPRSGDLSVYWYQQSLDQGLQFLIQYYNGEERAKGNILERFSAQQFPDLHSELNLSSLELGDSALYFCASSVVGLNSPLHFGNGTRLTVT.

The chain uses TRBV18 and TRBJ2-7; TRBD2 matches at 8 bases. The CDR3 totals 14 residues. Looked up from germline, CDR1 is KGHSH and CDR2 is LQKENI. V gave up 2 bases and J gave up 6 bases; unmatched junction bases: 6. This CDR3 is CASSPSSGGGEQYF. DNA of the CDR3: TGTGCCAGCTCACCATCCAGCGGGGGTGGCGAGCAGTACTTC.

This chain links TRBV28 with TRBJ1-5; no definite D call. This CDR3 has 15 amino acids. V gave up 11 bases and J gave up 4 bases, with 21 bases separating them. CDR1 is MDHEN, CDR2 SYDVKM, per germline. The CDR3: CAVLSTGTGNQPQHF. CDR3 sequence (DNA): TGTGCCGTACTATCGACTGGCACCGGGAATCAGCCCCAGCATTTT.

This chain uses TRBV28 with TRBJ2-7; 8 positions match TRBD1. Germline assignment: CDR1 MDHEN and CDR2 SYDVKM. The CDR3 runs 12 residues. V lost 8 bases and J lost 5; bases outside the gene matches: 5. The CDR3 DNA is TGTGCCAGCGGACAGGGAGTCGACGAGCAGTACTTC. Encoded protein: CASGQGVDEQYF.

This clone was counted a single time. V usage is TRBV7-9 and J usage is TRBJ2-5, with 9 nucleotides matching TRBD2. The CDR3 spans 14 residues. The germline V gene has CDR1 SEHNR and CDR2 FQNEAQ (reference sequence). With V trimmed by 3 bases and J by 4 bases, 3 bases remained unmatched. The CDR3 nucleotides are TGTGCCAGCAGCTTTGGCGGGGGGGGAGAGACCCAGTACTTC. Its translation is CASSFGGGGETQYF.

V usage is TRBV10-1 and J usage is TRBJ2-7; possibly TRBD1 for D (6 bases). Between the trimmed V and J ends, which lost 2 bases and 2 bases, there was a span of 10 bases. CDR1 is WNHNN, CDR2 SYGVQD, per germline (reference sequence). There are 14 residues in the CDR3. CDR3 protein: CASSEARGAYEQYF. CDR3 nucleotides: TGCGCCAGCAGTGAGGCCAGGGGCGCCTACGAGCAGTACTTC.

The chain employs TRBV6-1 and TRBJ2-3; TRBD2 matches at 8 bases. This CDR3 has 16 residues. With V trimmed by 2 bases and J by 4 bases, 8 bases remained unmatched. Germline V gene lookup returns CDR1 MNHNS and CDR2 SASEGT. The CDR3 bases are TGTGCCAGCAGTGAAATAGGGCGGGGGGTTCCAGATACGCAGTATTTT. This translates into CASSEIGRGVPDTQYF.

The CDR3 DNA sequence: TGTGCCAGCAGTTCTACTCGACTCTTGCAAACCTACGAGCAGTACTTC. Translating it yields CASSSTRLLQTYEQYF. The V call is TRBV6-5, the J call TRBJ2-7; D uncertain. V lost 4 bases and J lost 2, with 18 bases in between. Germline V gene sequence: CDR1 MNHEY, CDR2 SVGAGI. The length of the CDR3 is 16 residues.

The V gene is TRBV7-9, the J gene TRBJ2-7, with 7 bases lining up with TRBD1. J gave up 0 bases and V 1 base, and 3 bases lay outside the gene matches. Germline V gene sequence: CDR1 SEHNR, CDR2 FQNEAQ (reference sequence). The CDR3 totals 15 residues. In DNA form, the CDR3 reads TGTGCCAGCAGCTTAGAACAGGGGAGCTCCTACGAGCAGTACTTC. This codes for CASSLEQGSSYEQYF. Full variable domain (outside the CDR3, taken from reference TRBV7-9 and TRBJ2-7): DTGVSQNPRHKITKRGQNVTFRCDPISEHNRLYWYRQTLGQGPEFLTYFQNEAQLEKSRLLSDRFSAERPKGSFSTLEIQRTEQGDSAMYLCASSLEQGSSYEQYFGPGTRLTVT.

V and J are TRBV6-5 and TRBJ2-3; the D is unclear. The V end lost 2 bases, the J end lost 6 bases, and 9 bases lay between the germline ends. CDR1 is MNHEY and CDR2 is SVGAGI in the germline V gene. This CDR3 has 13 amino acids. CDR3 loop: CASSYAPTDTQYF. The CDR3 nucleotides are TGTGCCAGCAGTTACGCGCCCACTGATACGCAGTATTTT.

Of note for this clone: Different DNA sequences within this sample yield the same CDR3. The chain carries TRBV6-5 and TRBJ2-5, with 7 bases that match TRBD2. This CDR3 region has 13 residues. V gave up 6 bases and J gave up 1 base; unmatched junction bases: 2. Germline CDR1 and CDR2: MNHEY and SVGAGI. Here the CDR3 reads CASSWTSQETQYF. CDR3 bases: TGTGCCAGCAGCTGGACTAGCCAAGAGACCCAGTACTTC.

The chain couples TRBV6-5 to TRBJ2-7; 8 nucleotides line up with TRBD1. V gave up 0 bases and J gave up 1 base; unmatched junction bases: 5. CDR1 is MNHEY, CDR2 SVGAGI, per germline. This CDR3 region has 16 residues. The CDR3: CASSYSATGVSYEQYF. As DNA, the CDR3 is TGTGCCAGCAGTTACTCAGCGACAGGGGTGTCCTACGAGCAGTACTTC.

This sequence joins TRBV28 and TRBJ1-2; D possibly corresponds to TRBD1 (5 bases). Trimming pared 2 bases from V and 3 bases from J, leaving 7 bases between. This CDR3 comprises 13 residues. CDR1 is MDHEN, CDR2 SYDVKM, per germline. The CDR3 loop reads CASSLTGYYGYTF. The CDR3 coding sequence is TGTGCCAGCAGTTTAACAGGATACTATGGCTACACCTTC.

The chain has TRBV5-4 and TRBJ2-1; TRBD1 might be the D (7 bases). The CDR3 spans 15 residues. Germline assignment: CDR1 SGHNT and CDR2 YYREEE (reference sequence). V lost 4 bases, J lost 4 bases, and 15 bases lay in between. The CDR3 spells CASSHAGQTYNEQFF. The DNA for the CDR3 is TGTGCCAGCAGCCACGCGGGACAGACTTACAATGAGCAGTTCTTC.

The CDR3 loop reads CASSDSPQGGNYGYTF. CDR3 coding DNA: TGTGCCAGCAGTGACTCCCCCCAGGGAGGGAACTATGGCTACACCTTC. The chain links TRBV6-4 to TRBJ1-2; weak D call: TRBD1 (5 bases). CDR3 length: 16 residues. V gave up 0 bases and J gave up 2 bases, with 13 bases separating them. Germline V lookup: CDR1 MRHNA, CDR2 SNTAGT.

The chain is built from TRBV6-1 and TRBJ2-7, with 7 bases aligning to TRBD1. Germline CDR1 is MNHNS and CDR2 is SASEGT. The CDR3 spans 16 residues. Losses at the gene ends were 6 bases for V and 4 bases for J; bases not matched to a gene: 15. The CDR3 protein is CASREWTGTAIYEQYF. Written as DNA, the CDR3 is TGTGCCAGCAGGGAATGGACCGGGACAGCTATTTACGAGCAGTACTTC.